A single sample gave rise to the 9 T cell receptor beta chains below, sequenced in a study of T cell changes during pregnancy in multiple sclerosis. Using immunoSEQ multiplex PCR, the repertoire was profiled, and TCRdb retains in-frame clones only, with some absent. The sample carries over 65,000 clones, less than 95% recorded once. The input for sequencing was peripheral blood, taken in the first trimester of pregnancy. The receptor source for this set is a female donor in good health, enrolled as a control in a pregnancy study.

The DNA of the CDR3 is TGTGCCAGCTCACCGGGACTGGAGCCTTCACATGAGCAGTTCTTC. Its translation is CASSPGLEPSHEQFF. The V gene is TRBV18, the J gene TRBJ2-1; maybe TRBD2 (6 bases). The V gene lost 3 bases and the J gene lost 8 bases, with 17 bases spanning the gap. Germline CDR1 KGHSH, CDR2 LQKENI. The CDR3 totals 15 residues. Full variable domain (remainder filled in from reference TRBV18 and TRBJ2-1): NAGVMQNPRHLVRRRGQEARLRCSPMKGHSHVYWYRQLPEEGLKFMVYLQKENIIDESGMPKERFSAEFPKEGPSILRIQQVVRGDSAAYFCASSPGLEPSHEQFFGPGTRLTVL.

The genes are TRBV9 and TRBJ2-7, with 9 bases that match TRBD2. The CDR3 has 15 residues. The V gene's germline CDR1 is SGDLS and CDR2 YYNGEE. V dropped 3 bases and J dropped 7; count of bases not matched to a gene: 11. The CDR3 bases are TGTGCCAGCAGCGCCCGAGGAGCGGGGGGACGTGAGCAGTACTTC. Translated: CASSARGAGGREQYF.

V gene TRBV25-1 combines with J gene TRBJ1-2; 8 bases are a match to TRBD1. The CDR3 runs to 14 residues. The V gene's germline CDR1 is MGHDK and CDR2 SYGVNS. V was clipped by 3 bases and J by 6 bases; unmatched bases: 6. The CDR3 nucleotides are TGTGCCAGCAGTGACTCCAGGGGGCGGAATGGCTACACCTTC. Translation gives CASSDSRGRNGYTF.

This chain joins TRBV19 and TRBJ2-3; TRBD1 matches 7 bases. CDR1 LNHDA and CDR2 SQIVND come from the germline V gene (reference sequence). The CDR3 runs 15 residues. V lost 7 bases, J lost 4 bases, and 11 bases stayed unmatched. In DNA, the CDR3 is TGTGCCAGTAACACCCCAGGGGGTTCGCCAGATACGCAGTATTTT. As protein: CASNTPGGSPDTQYF.

V usage is TRBV5-1 and J usage is TRBJ1-1; 7 nucleotides align to TRBD1. Trimming at V came to 0 bases and at J to 0 bases, leaving 8 bases not matched to a gene. The CDR3 has 17 amino acids. The V gene's germline CDR1 is SGHRS and CDR2 YFSETQ. In DNA form, the CDR3 reads TGCGCCAGCAGCTTGGCCCCACAGGGGCTGATGAACACTGAAGCTTTCTTT. This sequence encodes CASSLAPQGLMNTEAFF.

This chain uses TRBV7-8 with TRBJ1-2; the D is unclear. Trimming shortened V by 0 bases and J by 3 bases, and 8 bases separated the two germline ends. The CDR3 is 14 amino acids. Germline V gene data show CDR1 as SGHVS and CDR2 as FQNEAQ. CDR3 protein: CASSLAGVDYGYTF. The CDR3 coding sequence is TGTGCCAGCAGCTTAGCCGGGGTGGACTATGGCTACACCTTC.

This clone showed up just once. The chain joins TRBV5-1 to TRBJ1-2, with TRBD1 matching over 8 bases. V shed 0 bases, J shed 4 bases, and the junction held 8 bases outside the gene matches. Germline-derived CDR1 and CDR2 are SGHRS and YFSETQ. The CDR3 covers 16 residues. The CDR3 nucleotides read TGCGCCAGCAGCTTGGCCCCCAGGGGGCCCCTCTATGGCTACACCTTC. Encoded protein: CASSLAPRGPLYGYTF.

The V and J genes are TRBV15 and TRBJ2-7; 9 bases line up with TRBD1. The CDR3 is made up of 16 amino acids. The trim removed 2 bases at V and 8 bases at J, leaving 13 bases unmatched. Germline V lookup: CDR1 LNHNV, CDR2 YYDKDF (reference sequence). Here the CDR3 reads CATSRSEQGATYKQYF. The CDR3 region has the DNA TGTGCCACCAGCAGATCCGAACAGGGGGCTACCTATAAGCAGTACTTC.

This clone came up once. The chain couples TRBV9 to TRBJ1-1; 10 bases match TRBD1. Looked up from germline, CDR1 is SGDLS and CDR2 is YYNGEE. Trimming took 3 bases from V and 5 from J; bases not matched to a gene: 10. The CDR3 loop spans 16 amino acids. For the CDR3, the DNA is TGTGCCAGCAGCGCCGGCGGGGGACAGGGGCGGACTGAAGCTTTCTTT. Translated, it gives CASSAGGGQGRTEAFF.